This TCR beta chain was retrieved from a study of blood T cells in healthy people across ages. Study information: About one barcoded beta molecule per two T cells was the capture yield of template switching.

The V and J ends lost 3 bases and 0 bases, in that order; junction bases with no gene match: 11. CDR1 and CDR2 (germline): MDHEN, SYDVKM. The CDR3 is 17 residues long. With regard to this clonotype: Antigen specificity is unknown.

Findings of the study overall: Per million T cells, the diversity of TCR beta decreased roughly linearly as age advanced. Reliance upon unsorted PBMCs precluded definitive naive versus antigen-experienced comparison.

Next came a second PCR, run for about 7 to 12 cycles, which used a sample-barcoded 5' primer along with a J-beta primer mix. TCRdb fed the 5' RACE reads into MiXCR, producing one record per CDR3 protein. The sample has about 500,000 distinct CDR3 sequences, under 30% seen once. This sample also belongs to another study, concerning T cells of mothers and their children. That publication notes: A few healthy Caucasian mothers, along with their six children, served as the donors.

The genes are TRBV28 and TRBJ2-7, with 7 bases fitting TRBD2. This sequence was found in a boy under 18 in good health. Sequenced sample: blood. Written as DNA, the CDR3 is TGTGCCAGCAGTTTCGTGTTAGCGGGTGTCAGCTCCTACGAGCAGTACTTC. It yields the protein CASSFVLAGVSSYEQYF.